The next 5 T cell receptor beta chains were all read from a single sample in a study of radiotherapy plus CTLA-4 blockade in lung cancer. Method: immunoSEQ multiplex PCR; TCRdb's copy keeps in-frame clones and lacks some. The sample lists 25,000 to 30,000 clones, approximately 77% occurring once. The sequences come from peripheral blood, collected from a patient treated with radiotherapy plus ipilimumab. The receptors originated from a human donor with non-small cell lung cancer that progressed on radiotherapy plus ipilimumab.

The rearrangement joins TRBV6-6 to TRBJ1-4, with no clear D. V was pared by 8 bases and J by 5 bases, with 9 bases between. The CDR3 is made up of 12 amino acids. Looked up from germline, CDR1 is MNHNY and CDR2 is SVGAGI (reference sequence). As DNA, the CDR3 is TGTGCCAGCGGGAGAGGAAATGAAAAACTGTTTTTT. The encoded protein is CASGRGNEKLFF.

This sequence joins TRBV5-8 and TRBJ1-1; D call uncertain. From germline, CDR1 is SGHTS and CDR2 YDEGEE. Deletions cut 1 base from V and 2 bases from J, with 12 bases between. This CDR3 region has 15 residues. The CDR3 region is CASSLSATTNTEAFF. CDR3 DNA: TGTGCCAGCAGCTTGTCCGCGACAACTAACACTGAAGCTTTCTTT.

The chain is built from TRBV6-5 and TRBJ2-2; D is uncertain. The V and J ends lost 2 bases and 0 bases respectively, with 4 bases between them. The CDR3 covers 14 residues. The germline V gene has CDR1 MNHEY and CDR2 SVGAGI. This chain's CDR3 is CASSYRSNTGELFF. CDR3 coding DNA: TGTGCCAGCAGTTACAGATCGAACACCGGGGAGCTGTTTTTT.

The chain is built from TRBV5-1 and TRBJ2-2; D remains unclear. Germline lookup yields CDR1 SGHRS and CDR2 YFSETQ. There are 14 residues in the CDR3. Trimming removed 2 bases from V and 0 bases from J, with 5 bases in between. The CDR3 DNA sequence: TGCGCCAGCAGCTTCGACGCGAACACCGGGGAGCTGTTTTTT. Its translation: CASSFDANTGELFF.

The chain is built from TRBV10-2 and TRBJ2-7, with D tentatively TRBD1 (6 bases). The CDR3 consists of 15 residues. Germline lookup yields CDR1 WSHSY and CDR2 SAAADI. The germline V and J ends were trimmed by 3 bases and 1 base, with 13 bases remaining between them. The CDR3 bases are TGCGCCAGCAGTGAACGGCAGGGGTTATCCTACGAGCAGTACTTC. Translation gives CASSERQGLSYEQYF.